The entry below describes one T cell receptor (beta chain). The sample belongs to a study of blood T cell repertoires in COVID-19. Study context: PBMCs, B-cell-depleted T cells, or T cells were the source of the cDNA or gDNA that made up the material.

J was trimmed by 8 bases and V by 1 base; bases with no gene match: 10. This CDR3 comprises 15 residues. Looked up from germline, CDR1 is LGHDT and CDR2 is YNNKEL (reference sequence). Assay used: immunoSEQ multiplex PCR; TCRdb lists only in-frame clones, some missing. The sample records around 450,000 clones, 80% to 95% being singletons. Specimen: PBMCs or T cells enriched from blood (not recorded which). The chain recombines TRBV3-1 (or the pseudogene TRBV3-2) with TRBJ1-2; 7 nucleotides align to TRBD1. The sequence was collected from a young man who had recovered from COVID-19. CDR3 sequence (DNA): TGTGCCAGCAGCCAAGGGGGACAGTTTCTTCGGGGCTACACCTTC. Protein: CASSQGGQFLRGYTF.